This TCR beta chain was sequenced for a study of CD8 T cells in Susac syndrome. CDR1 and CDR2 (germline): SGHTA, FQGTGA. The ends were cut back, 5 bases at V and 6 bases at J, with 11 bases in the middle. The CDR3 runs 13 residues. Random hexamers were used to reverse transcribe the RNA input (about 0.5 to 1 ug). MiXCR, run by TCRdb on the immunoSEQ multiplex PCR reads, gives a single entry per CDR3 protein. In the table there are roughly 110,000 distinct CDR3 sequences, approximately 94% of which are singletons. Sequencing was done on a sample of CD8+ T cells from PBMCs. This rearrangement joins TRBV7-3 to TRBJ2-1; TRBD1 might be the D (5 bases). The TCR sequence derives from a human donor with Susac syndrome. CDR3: CASSVDSSNEQFF. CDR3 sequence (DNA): TGTGCCAGCAGCGTCGACAGCAGCAATGAGCAGTTCTTC.